A single sample gave rise to the 11 T cell receptor beta chains below, sequenced in a study of cytomegalovirus exposure and HLA in healthy donors. PCR used 60 Vbeta primers and 13 Jbeta primers. Assay used: immunoSEQ multiplex PCR; TCRdb lists only in-frame clones, some missing. The sample includes about 200,000 clones, roughly 85% of them seen just once. Specimen: PBMCs. Receptor source: a woman aged 18-30 years in good health and CMV-seronegative.

This rearrangement joins TRBV11-2 to TRBJ1-2; TRBD1 agrees at 10 bases. J was trimmed by 2 bases and V by 5 bases; bases with no gene match: 8. Germline loops: CDR1 SGHAT, CDR2 FQNNGV. The CDR3 length is 16 residues. CDR3 amino acids: CASSHGQGESNYGYTF. CDR3 sequence (DNA): TGTGCCAGCAGCCACGGACAGGGGGAGTCAAACTATGGCTACACCTTC. The full variable domain, in which reference TRBV11-2 and TRBJ1-2 provide the parts outside the CDR3, is EAGVAQSPRYKIIEKRQSVAFWCNPISGHATLYWYQQILGQGPKLLIQFQNNGVVDDSQLPKDRFSAERLKGVDSTLKIQPAKLEDSAVYLCASSHGQGESNYGYTFGSGTRLTVV.

V is TRBV19 and J is TRBJ1-3; tentative D call: TRBD1 (5 bases). V was trimmed by 5 bases and J by 0 bases, leaving 11 bases between them. This CDR3 is built from 15 residues. The germline V gene has CDR1 LNHDA and CDR2 SQIVND (reference sequence). The CDR3 coding sequence is TGTGCCAGTAGTTTCGACGGGGGCTCTGGAAACACCATATATTTT. It specifies CASSFDGGSGNTIYF.

The V call is TRBV27, the J call TRBJ1-1, with 8 positions matching TRBD1. Germline V gene sequence: CDR1 MNHEY, CDR2 SMNVEV (reference sequence). The V and J ends lost 3 bases and 4 bases, in that order; junction bases with no gene match: 4. The CDR3 runs to 14 residues. The CDR3 loop is CASSFSTGGTEAFF. DNA for the CDR3: TGTGCCAGCAGTTTTTCTACAGGGGGCACTGAAGCTTTCTTT.

This clone appeared a few times. The V and J genes are TRBV30 and TRBJ2-5, with TRBD1 matching over 7 bases. CDR1 is GTSNPN and CDR2 is SVGIG in the germline V gene (reference sequence). Trimming removed 2 bases from V and 4 bases from J; junction bases left unmatched: 4. The CDR3 loop spans 13 amino acids. CDR3 protein: CAWSQGVAETQYF. As DNA, the CDR3 is TGTGCCTGGAGTCAGGGGGTGGCAGAGACCCAGTACTTC.

The chain combines TRBV7-8 with TRBJ2-1; D possibly corresponds to TRBD2 (6 bases). The CDR3 is 18 amino acids. V was trimmed by 5 bases and J by 2 bases, leaving 22 bases between them. From germline, CDR1 is SGHVS and CDR2 FQNEAQ. CDR3 region: CASSQLLNQRAAYNEQFF. Written as DNA, the CDR3 is TGTGCCAGCAGCCAGCTCCTCAATCAGCGGGCAGCCTACAATGAGCAGTTCTTC.

The rearrangement uses TRBV11-3 and TRBJ2-1, with TRBD2 matching 7 bases. This CDR3 has 17 amino acids. Germline CDR1 reads SGHNT; CDR2 reads YENEEA. After removal of 2 bases from V and 7 bases from J, the junction contained 14 bases not matched to a gene. This CDR3 reads CASSLIPPAGVRNEQFF. The DNA for the CDR3 is TGTGCCAGCAGCTTAATCCCCCCTGCGGGAGTTAGGAATGAGCAGTTCTTC.

V usage is TRBV6-5 and J usage is TRBJ2-7, with no clear D. Trimming pared 7 bases from V and 3 bases from J, leaving 10 bases between. Germline assignment: CDR1 MNHEY and CDR2 SVGAGI. This CDR3 region has 12 residues. In nucleotides, the CDR3 is TGTGCCAGCAAGAATACCGGCTACGAGCAGTACTTC. Translating it yields CASKNTGYEQYF.

This chain joins TRBV19 and TRBJ1-2, with D hard to call. From germline, CDR1 is LNHDA and CDR2 SQIVND (reference sequence). The CDR3 is 12 residues long. V lost 4 bases, J lost 7 bases, and 10 bases lay in between. The CDR3 spells CASSNLERGYTF. As DNA, the CDR3 is TGTGCCAGTAGTAATCTAGAGCGTGGCTACACCTTC.

This rearrangement joins TRBV5-1 to TRBJ2-6; perhaps TRBD2 as D (5 bases). V shed 4 bases and J shed 2 bases, with 16 bases lying between them. This CDR3 region has 17 residues. Looked up from germline, CDR1 is SGHRS and CDR2 is YFSETQ. For the CDR3, the DNA is TGCGCCAGCAGCCTCACGCCGGGGTCCCCTGGGGCCAACGTCCTGACTTTC. Its translation: CASSLTPGSPGANVLTF.

V usage is TRBV7-8 and J usage is TRBJ2-3, with D possibly matching TRBD2 (5 bases). Germline V CDR1 and CDR2: SGHVS, FQNEAQ. Between the trimmed V and J ends, which lost 2 bases and 2 bases, there was a span of 11 bases. The CDR3 extends over 15 amino acids. CDR3 region: CASSLLAPPTDTQYF. DNA of the CDR3: TGTGCCAGCAGCTTACTAGCTCCTCCCACAGATACGCAGTATTTT.

This chain joins TRBV30 and TRBJ2-7, with D hard to call. CDR3 length: 12 residues. Deletions cut 2 bases from V and 4 bases from J, with 9 bases between. Looked up from germline, CDR1 is GTSNPN and CDR2 is SVGIG (reference sequence). The CDR3 DNA reads TGTGCCTGGAGTTATTCGGGTTACGAGCAGTACGTC. Its protein product is CAWSYSGYEQYV.